Sequencing of this T cell receptor beta chain was carried out in a study of T cell responses to AZD1222 COVID-19 vaccine. Overall study results and limits: Once two AZD1222 doses were given, Spike-specific TCR breadth and depth went up. Repertoire collection took place solely once the T cell response had peaked.

CDR3 size: 16 residues. The V gene end was trimmed by 0 bases and the J gene end by 5 bases; junction bases not matched to a gene: 4. CDR1 and CDR2 from the germline V gene are KGHSH and LQKENI. Details on this clone: Antigen: not known.

Generated by immunoSEQ multiplex PCR, the TCRdb table keeps only in-frame clones and is missing some. The sample includes around 140,000 clones, approximately 86% of them seen just once. The source material was peripheral blood, sampled 28 days after the second AZD1222 dose. The rearrangement uses TRBV18 and TRBJ2-5, with 12 bases fitting TRBD1. The TCR was taken from an adult who received the AZD1222 COVID-19 vaccine. The CDR3 nucleotides read TGTGCCAGCTCACCACCGGGACAGGGGGCTGGGGAGACCCAGTACTTC. Residues: CASSPPGQGAGETQYF.